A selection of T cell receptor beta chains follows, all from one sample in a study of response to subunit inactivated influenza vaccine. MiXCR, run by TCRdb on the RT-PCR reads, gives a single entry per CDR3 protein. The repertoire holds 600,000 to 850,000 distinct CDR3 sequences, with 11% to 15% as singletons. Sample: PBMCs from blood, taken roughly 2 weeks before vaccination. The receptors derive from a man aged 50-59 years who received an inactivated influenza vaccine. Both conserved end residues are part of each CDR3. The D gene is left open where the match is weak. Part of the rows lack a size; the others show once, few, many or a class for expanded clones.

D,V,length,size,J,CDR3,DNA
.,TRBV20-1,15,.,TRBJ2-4,CSAREGAPGQNIQYF,TGCAGTGCTAGAGAGGGTGCCCCCGGCCAAAACATTCAGTACTTC
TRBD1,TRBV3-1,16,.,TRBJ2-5,CASSRNDRGTKETQYF,TGTGCCAGCAGCCGGAACGACAGGGGCACTAAAGAGACCCAGTACTTC
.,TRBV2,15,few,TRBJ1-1,CASSASPDPRTEAFF,TGTGCCAGCAGTGCATCCCCCGATCCGAGGACTGAAGCTTTCTTT
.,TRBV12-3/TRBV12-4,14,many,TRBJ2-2,CASSRTGNTGELFF,TGTGCCAGCAGCCGGACGGGCAACACCGGGGAGCTGTTTTTT
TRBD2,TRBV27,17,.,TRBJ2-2,CASKNLAGGGNTGELFF,TGTGCCAGCAAGAACCTAGCGGGGGGGGGAAACACCGGGGAGCTGTTTTTT
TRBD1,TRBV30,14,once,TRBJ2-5,CAWGRGQVQETQYF,TGTGCCTGGGGGCGGGGACAGGTCCAAGAGACCCAGTACTTC
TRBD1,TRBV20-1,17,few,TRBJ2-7,CSAREITPGQRASEQYF,TGCAGTGCTAGAGAAATCACCCCGGGACAGAGAGCCTCCGAGCAGTACTTC
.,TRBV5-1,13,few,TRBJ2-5,CASSLLRGETQYF,TGCGCCAGCAGCTTGTTACGTGGAGAGACCCAGTACTTC
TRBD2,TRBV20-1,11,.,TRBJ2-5,CSARGGGLVGF,TGCAGTGCTAGAGGCGGGGGACTAGTGGGTTTC
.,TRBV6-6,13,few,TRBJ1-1,CAGGGGQNTEAFF,TGTGCCGGCGGTGGGGGCCAGAACACTGAAGCTTTCTTT
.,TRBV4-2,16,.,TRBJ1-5,CASSQDQGTSNQPQHF,TGTGCCAGCAGCCAAGACCAGGGGACTAGCAATCAGCCCCAGCATTTT
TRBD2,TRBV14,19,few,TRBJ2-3,CASSQDLLAAVASTDTQYF,TGTGCCAGCAGCCAAGATCTCCTAGCGGCCGTTGCAAGCACAGATACGCAGTATTTT
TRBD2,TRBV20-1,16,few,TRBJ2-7,CSARELAGRGIYEQYF,TGCAGTGCTAGGGAGCTAGCGGGAAGGGGTATCTACGAGCAGTACTTC
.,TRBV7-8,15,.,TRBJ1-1,CASSLLTAMNTEAFF,TGTGCCAGCAGCTTACTGACAGCTATGAACACTGAAGCTTTCTTT
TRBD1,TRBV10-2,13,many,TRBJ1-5,CASRGQGPEPQHF,TGCGCCAGCAGGGGACAGGGGCCGGAGCCCCAGCATTTT
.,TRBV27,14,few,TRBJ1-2,CASSARGANYGYTF,TGTGCCAGCAGTGCCCGTGGGGCTAACTATGGCTACACCTTC
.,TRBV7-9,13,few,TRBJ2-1,CASSTGPRDEQFF,TGTGCCAGCAGCACCGGGCCCCGGGATGAGCAGTTCTTC
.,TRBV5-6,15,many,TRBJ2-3,CASSLERDSTDTQYF,TGTGCCAGCAGCTTGGAACGGGACTCCACAGATACGCAGTATTTT
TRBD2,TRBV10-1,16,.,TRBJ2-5,CASSAIQAGGKETQYF,TGCGCCAGCAGCGCCATTCAAGCGGGGGGGAAAGAGACCCAGTACTTC
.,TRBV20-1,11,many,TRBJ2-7,CSARAGYEQYF,TGCAGTGCTAGAGCAGGGTACGAGCAGTACTTC
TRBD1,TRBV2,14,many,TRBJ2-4,CASGGQGHKNIQYF,TGTGCCAGCGGGGGACAGGGGCATAAAAACATTCAGTACTTC
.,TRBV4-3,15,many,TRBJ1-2,CASSQDARSDYGYTF,TGCGCCAGCAGCCAAGATGCGCGGAGCGATTATGGCTACACCTTC
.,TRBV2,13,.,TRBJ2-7,CASSPRGRDEQYF,TGTGCCAGCAGTCCCAGGGGAAGGGACGAGCAGTACTTC